A selection of T cell receptor beta chains follows, all from one sample in a study of blood T cell repertoires in COVID-19. The data were produced by immunoSEQ multiplex PCR, yet TCRdb's version contains in-frame clones alone and is incomplete. This sample has 130,000 or so clones, with more than 75% found just once. The sequenced sample was peripheral blood. The receptors were gathered from a man aged 45 to 65 with acute or convalescent COVID-19. Each CDR3 is given with its conserved first and last residue. The order of the fields is CDR3 length, J gene, clone size, V gene, D gene, CDR3 DNA, CDR3 protein. D genes are given only for firm matches. A clone size is listed for some rows: how often the clone was seen (once, few, many), or a class if it is expanded.

length: 16
J: TRBJ2-1
size: NA
V: TRBV7-9
D: TRBD2
DNA: TGTGCCAGCAGTGCCCGGAGACTAGCGGGATCCGGTGAGCAGTTCTTC
CDR3: CASSARRLAGSGEQFF

length: 13
J: TRBJ2-2
size: NA
V: TRBV5-1
D: NA
DNA: TGCGCCAGCAGCGCCCAATCAGCCGGGGAGCTGTTTTTT
CDR3: CASSAQSAGELFF

length: 15
J: TRBJ2-3
size: NA
V: TRBV11-2
D: NA
DNA: TGTGCCAGCAGCTTAAAGGCGGGTTTCACAGATACGCAGTATTTT
CDR3: CASSLKAGFTDTQYF

length: 18
J: TRBJ1-1
size: NA
V: TRBV7-9
D: TRBD1
DNA: TGTGCCAGCAGCTTAGCTGTCCCGGGACAGGGACGGAACACTGAAGCTTTCTTT
CDR3: CASSLAVPGQGRNTEAFF

length: 15
J: TRBJ2-1
size: NA
V: TRBV5-1
D: TRBD2
DNA: TGCGCCAGCAGCTACTCTAGCGGGATTAGCAATGAGCAGTTCTTC
CDR3: CASSYSSGISNEQFF

length: 14
J: TRBJ2-2
size: NA
V: TRBV19
D: TRBD1
DNA: TGTGCCAGTAGTGTCGACAGGGCCACCGGGGAGCTGTTTTTT
CDR3: CASSVDRATGELFF

length: 16
J: TRBJ1-6
size: NA
V: TRBV25-1
D: TRBD1
DNA: TGTGCCAGCAGTACCTTCGGGACAGGGGGTGATTCACCCCTCCACTTT
CDR3: CASSTFGTGGDSPLHF

length: 15
J: TRBJ2-2
size: NA
V: TRBV18
D: NA
DNA: TGTGCCAGCTCACCCGGACAGTTAAACACCGGGGAGCTGTTTTTT
CDR3: CASSPGQLNTGELFF

length: 15
J: TRBJ2-1
size: NA
V: TRBV6-5
D: TRBD2
DNA: TGTGCCAGCAGTACCGCTAGCGGAGTCTACAATGAGCAGTTCTTC
CDR3: CASSTASGVYNEQFF

length: 13
J: TRBJ2-1
size: few
V: TRBV27
D: NA
DNA: TGTGCCAGCAGTTTAGGCAGTGCCAATGAGCAGTTCTTC
CDR3: CASSLGSANEQFF

length: 15
J: TRBJ2-1
size: NA
V: TRBV24-1
D: TRBD1
DNA: TGTGCCACCAGTGATTGGGGACAGGGTAACAATGAGCAGTTCTTC
CDR3: CATSDWGQGNNEQFF

length: 13
J: TRBJ2-5
size: NA
V: TRBV5-1
D: TRBD1
DNA: TGCGCCAGCAGACAGGGGGTCGAAGAGACCCAGTACTTC
CDR3: CASRQGVEETQYF

length: 15
J: TRBJ1-5
size: few
V: TRBV11-2
D: TRBD1
DNA: TGTGCCAGCAGCCCAAATGCAGGGGGCGGCCAGCCCCAGCATTTT
CDR3: CASSPNAGGGQPQHF

length: 14
J: TRBJ1-1
size: NA
V: TRBV19
D: NA
DNA: TGTGCCAGTAGTATAGACAGGGATGGCACTGAAGCTTTCTTT
CDR3: CASSIDRDGTEAFF

length: 15
J: TRBJ1-1
size: NA
V: TRBV6-2/TRBV6-3
D: TRBD1
DNA: TGTGCCAGCAGTGACGGACAGGGGCCGGGCACTGAAGCTTTCTTT
CDR3: CASSDGQGPGTEAFF

length: 13
J: TRBJ2-5
size: once
V: TRBV11-3
D: NA
DNA: TGTGCCAGCAGCTTAGAGGGGAGGGAGACCCAGTACTTC
CDR3: CASSLEGRETQYF

length: 18
J: TRBJ2-2
size: once
V: TRBV25-1
D: TRBD1
DNA: TGTGCCAGCAGTGAATGGAGGACAGGGGGAAATCAAGCCGGGGAGCTGTTTTTT
CDR3: CASSEWRTGGNQAGELFF

length: 15
J: TRBJ2-2
size: NA
V: TRBV5-5
D: TRBD1
DNA: TGTGCCAGCAGTTCGACAGGGCTTAACACCGGGGAGCTGTTTTTT
CDR3: CASSSTGLNTGELFF

length: 15
J: TRBJ2-7
size: NA
V: TRBV6-5
D: TRBD1
DNA: TGTGCCAGCAGTTACCTGGGCAGGGGGCTCCACGAGCAGTACTTC
CDR3: CASSYLGRGLHEQYF

length: 14
J: TRBJ1-3
size: NA
V: TRBV5-1
D: NA
DNA: TGCGCCAGCAGGGAGTACCCCTGGGGAAACACCATATATTTT
CDR3: CASREYPWGNTIYF

length: 13
J: TRBJ2-7
size: NA
V: TRBV5-1
D: NA
DNA: TGCGCCAGCAGCCCCCGGGAATCCTACGAGCAGTACTTC
CDR3: CASSPRESYEQYF

length: 18
J: TRBJ2-3
size: NA
V: TRBV5-4
D: TRBD2
DNA: TGTGCCAGCACCGCGGGACTAGCGGGAGCCCCTAGCACAGATACGCAGTATTTT
CDR3: CASTAGLAGAPSTDTQYF